This is a list of T cell receptor beta chains from one sample in a study of T cells in Graves' hyperthyroidism and ophthalmopathy. TCRdb recomputed calls from the multiplex PCR reads with MiXCR, one row per CDR3 protein. There are hundreds of thousands of distinct CDR3 sequences in the sample; about 22% occur only once, and around 47% lies in the top ten. Sequenced sample: blood. The receptors derive from a woman aged 70-85 years with Graves' ophthalmopathy. Both conserved end residues are part of each CDR3. A D gene is named only where the DNA matches it firmly. The listing skips clone size in some rows; elsewhere it reads once, few, many or a size class.

V gene	D gene	J gene	clone size	CDR3 protein	CDR3 DNA
TRBV5-1	TRBD1	TRBJ1-1	many	CASSLELGRGSTEAFF	TGCGCCAGCAGCTTGGAATTGGGCAGGGGGAGTACTGAAGCTTTCTTT
TRBV2	TRBD1	TRBJ2-2	many	CASNGQGSGTGELFF	TGTGCCAGCAACGGACAGGGAAGTGGCACCGGGGAGCTGTTTTTT
TRBV19	-	TRBJ1-5	-	CTSTNQGPLQPQHF	TGTACCAGTACTAATCAGGGGCCGCTGCAGCCCCAGCATTTT
TRBV11-2	-	TRBJ2-2	-	CASSLPGTHTGELFF	TGTGCCAGCAGCTTACCAGGGACCCACACCGGGGAGCTGTTTTTT
TRBV20-1	-	TRBJ2-7	many	CSARLSGLPYEQYF	TGCAGTGCTAGACTTAGCGGCCTTCCCTACGAGCAGTACTTC
TRBV30	-	TRBJ2-7	-	CAWGAPRWNVSYEQYF	TGTGCCTGGGGAGCCCCTCGGTGGAATGTTTCGTACGAGCAGTACTTC
TRBV5-1	-	TRBJ2-7	-	CASSLTGSATYEQYF	TGCGCCAGCAGCCTAACCGGGTCCGCAACCTACGAGCAGTACTTC
TRBV5-1	-	TRBJ2-7	few	CASRLDTVTYEQYF	TGCGCCAGCAGGTTGGACACCGTCACCTACGAGCAGTACTTC
TRBV28	-	TRBJ2-3	few	CASSSDLDTQYF	TGTGCCAGCAGCTCGGACTTGGATACGCAGTATTTT
TRBV19	TRBD2	TRBJ2-1	-	CASSASSGIGEQFF	TGTGCCAGTAGTGCGTCTAGCGGGATTGGTGAGCAGTTCTTC
TRBV7-2	-	TRBJ2-7	-	CASSSMVVGEQYF	TGTGCCAGCAGCTCCATGGTGGTGGGGGAGCAGTACTTC
TRBV7-8	-	TRBJ2-3	many	CASSPRQLGLSPTDTQYF	TGTGCCAGCAGCCCACGCCAATTAGGCCTGTCTCCCACAGATACGCAGTATTTT
TRBV11-2	TRBD1	TRBJ1-2	many	CASSPQGAGGYGYTF	TGTGCCAGCAGCCCCCAGGGGGCGGGGGGCTATGGCTACACCTTC
TRBV6-2/TRBV6-3	-	TRBJ1-6	few	CASSRLERTPLHF	TGTGCCAGCAGTCGCTTGGAAAGGACGCCCCTCCACTTT
TRBV10-2	-	TRBJ2-1	few	CASSGKGGAGRNEQFF	TGCGCCAGCAGTGGAAAGGGGGGGGCAGGGCGGAATGAGCAGTTCTTC
TRBV3-1	TRBD1	TRBJ1-3	-	CASSQKGQGGSSGNTIYF	TGTGCCAGCAGCCAAAAAGGACAGGGGGGAAGCTCTGGAAACACCATATATTTT
TRBV3-1	TRBD2	TRBJ2-5	-	CASSRLAALIGETQYF	TGTGCCAGCAGCCGACTAGCGGCCTTAATAGGAGAGACCCAGTACTTC
TRBV7-3	-	TRBJ2-5	many	CASSPRGGETQYF	TGTGCCAGCAGCCCAAGAGGGGGAGAGACCCAGTACTTC
TRBV29-1	TRBD2	TRBJ2-1	-	CSGRGLASSYNEQFF	TGCAGCGGCCGGGGACTAGCCAGCTCCTACAATGAGCAGTTCTTC
TRBV6-1	-	TRBJ1-1	-	CASSEAISVLNTEAFF	TGTGCCAGCAGTGAAGCGATTAGTGTGTTGAACACTGAAGCTTTCTTT
TRBV6-5	-	TRBJ1-1	-	CASSYSGTPQTQAFF	TGTGCCAGCAGTTACTCGGGCACCCCCCAGACACAAGCTTTCTTT
TRBV18	TRBD1	TRBJ1-6	few	CASSPGQANSPLHF	TGTGCCAGCTCACCGGGACAGGCTAATTCACCCCTCCACTTT
TRBV10-1	TRBD1	TRBJ1-1	many	CAQQRITGGVDTEAFF	TGCGCCCAGCAGCGGATAACAGGGGGCGTTGACACTGAAGCTTTCTTT
TRBV3-1	-	TRBJ2-1	-	CASSQDVGSDEQFF	TGTGCCAGCAGCCAAGACGTCGGGAGCGATGAGCAGTTCTTC
TRBV12-3/TRBV12-4	-	TRBJ2-6	few	CASSLGDHSGANVLTF	TGTGCCAGCAGTTTAGGGGATCACTCTGGGGCCAACGTCCTGACTTTC
TRBV12-3/TRBV12-4	TRBD1	TRBJ1-1	many	CASRTGMNTEAFF	TGTGCCAGCAGGACAGGGATGAACACTGAAGCTTTCTTT
TRBV19	TRBD1	TRBJ2-2	-	CASSQDRVAGELFF	TGTGCCAGTAGTCAAGACAGGGTGGCCGGGGAGCTGTTTTTT
TRBV30	-	TRBJ1-1	few	CAWSVRRVRTEAFF	TGTGCCTGGAGTGTACGGAGGGTCCGGACTGAAGCTTTCTTT
TRBV6-1	-	TRBJ2-7	few	CASSVFVGPYEQYF	TGTGCCAGCAGTGTCTTCGTGGGACCCTACGAGCAGTACTTC
TRBV28	-	TRBJ1-2	-	CTIGRIGYTF	TGTACCATCGGAAGGATCGGCTACACCTTC
TRBV12-3/TRBV12-4	-	TRBJ1-1	few	CASSLVPVTNTEAFF	TGTGCCAGCAGTTTAGTACCGGTCACGAACACTGAAGCTTTCTTT
TRBV24-1	TRBD1	TRBJ2-1	-	CATSDAPGQGLYNEQFF	TGTGCCACCAGTGACGCCCCCGGACAGGGGCTTTACAATGAGCAGTTCTTC
TRBV12-3/TRBV12-4	TRBD1	TRBJ1-6	-	CASSFKGTGDSPLHF	TGTGCCAGCAGTTTTAAGGGGACAGGGGACTCACCCCTCCACTTT
TRBV20-1	-	TRBJ2-7	once	CSISGPSSYEQYF	TGCAGTATTAGCGGTCCCAGCTCCTACGAGCAGTACTTC
TRBV9	-	TRBJ1-1	few	CASSVSGRGNTEAFF	TGTGCCAGCAGCGTATCAGGCAGGGGGAACACTGAAGCTTTCTTT
TRBV20-1	TRBD2	TRBJ2-3	-	CSARDRASGMDTRYF	TGCAGTGCTAGAGATCGGGCTAGCGGGATGGATACGCGGTATTTT
TRBV11-1	TRBD2	TRBJ2-1	few	CASSPGGLAGAHNEQFF	TGTGCCAGCAGCCCCGGGGGACTAGCGGGAGCTCACAATGAGCAGTTCTTC
TRBV29-1	-	TRBJ1-1	-	CNGRQMNTEAFF	TGCAACGGCCGACAGATGAACACTGAAGCTTTCTTT
TRBV4-3	TRBD2	TRBJ2-7	-	CASSQEIASGSMYEQYF	TGCGCCAGCAGCCAAGAGATAGCTAGCGGGAGTATGTACGAGCAGTACTTC
TRBV6-1	TRBD2	TRBJ2-1	-	CASRGLADNEQFF	TGTGCCAGCAGAGGACTAGCGGACAATGAGCAGTTCTTC
TRBV20-1	-	TRBJ2-7	few	CSALRGVRSEQYF	TGCAGTGCCCTAAGGGGGGTTCGCAGCGAGCAGTACTTC
TRBV10-3	TRBD1	TRBJ2-4	-	CAISIDRGLPLAKNIQYF	TGTGCCATCAGTATAGACAGGGGGCTACCCTTAGCCAAAAACATTCAGTACTTC
TRBV5-1	-	TRBJ2-1	many	CASSTTGSSYNEQFF	TGCGCCAGCAGCACAACGGGGAGCTCCTACAATGAGCAGTTCTTC
TRBV9	-	TRBJ2-7	-	CASSPEGGRDSSYEQYF	TGTGCCAGCAGCCCGGAAGGGGGGCGGGACAGTTCCTACGAGCAGTACTTC
TRBV7-3	TRBD1	TRBJ2-5	few	CASSPTGGGGGETQYF	TGTGCCAGCAGCCCGACAGGGGGCGGCGGGGGGGAGACCCAGTACTTC
TRBV5-8	-	TRBJ2-1	few	CASSLALARSYNEQFF	TGTGCCAGCAGCTTGGCGCTAGCTAGGTCCTACAATGAGCAGTTCTTC
TRBV20-1	-	TRBJ1-1	-	CSAISGGRTEAFF	TGCAGTGCCATCTCGGGTGGGAGAACTGAAGCTTTCTTT
TRBV20-1	-	TRBJ1-1	-	CSARGALRAEAFF	TGCAGTGCTAGGGGGGCACTGAGGGCTGAAGCTTTCTTT
TRBV10-3	-	TRBJ2-3	-	CAIMKGSSGTDTQYF	TGTGCCATCATGAAAGGTTCTAGCGGCACAGATACGCAGTATTTT
TRBV28	-	TRBJ1-2	many	CASSLGASGYGYTF	TGTGCCAGCAGTCTGGGGGCATCTGGCTATGGCTACACCTTC
TRBV19	TRBD2	TRBJ2-7	-	CASSINLREDYEQYF	TGTGCCAGTAGTATCAACCTTCGGGAGGACTACGAGCAGTACTTC
TRBV7-2	TRBD2	TRBJ2-1	-	CASSLARWRTSGREGSYNEQFF	TGTGCCAGCAGCTTAGCGCGTTGGAGGACTAGCGGGAGGGAGGGATCCTACAATGAGCAGTTCTTC